This paragraph reports one T cell receptor beta chain. The antigen remains undetermined. The record originates from a study of OX40 agonist ivuxolimab in advanced cancers. Study-wide context: Subjects had a mean age of about 65 years, with a range of roughly 20 to 80; around 80% were male.

Profiled with immunoSEQ multiplex PCR; TCRdb holds only in-frame clones, not every one. The sample yields tens of thousands of clones, around four fifths seen once. Germline loops: CDR1 MGHDK, CDR2 SYGVNS. V lost 7 bases to trimming and J lost 8 bases, with 14 bases between them. CDR3 length: 13 residues. Notes on the study in general: Compared with others, partial responders at 0.1-3.0 mg/kg displayed clonal expansion among the lowest. In the 0.1 to 3.0 mg/kg range, CD4+ and CD8+ blood T cells had expanded clonally by week 6.

The V call is TRBV25-1, the J call TRBJ1-4; tentative D call: TRBD1 (5 bases). The source is an adult with an advanced solid tumor such as melanoma, head and neck, liver or kidney cancer. The specimen comprised CD4+ or CD8+ T cells sorted from blood, sampled in a trial of the OX40 agonist ivuxolimab. The CDR3 loop is CASKWGDVEKLFF. In nucleotides, the CDR3 is TGTGCCAGCAAGTGGGGGGACGTCGAAAAACTGTTTTTT.